Following are 17 T cell receptor beta chains from one sample sequenced in a study of blood T cell repertoires in COVID-19. TCRdb's copy holds only in-frame clones and misses some; the assay was immunoSEQ multiplex PCR. The profile covers roughly 150,000 clones, with around 90% appearing a single time and 2% to 3% taken by the ten largest. The sample comprised peripheral blood. These receptors originate from a woman aged 80 or over with COVID-19, enrolled during active disease.

This chain connects TRBV19 to TRBJ2-5, with 7 bases matching TRBD1. V trimming: 5 bases; J trimming: 0 bases; junction bases outside the gene matches: 9. Germline CDR1 is LNHDA and CDR2 is SQIVND (reference sequence). The CDR3 contains 16 residues. CDR3 residues: CASSFGARGYQETQYF. In nucleotides, the CDR3 is TGTGCCAGTAGTTTCGGTGCCAGGGGGTACCAAGAGACCCAGTACTTC.

CDR3 residues: CASSPGQALNQPQHF. CDR3 DNA: TGTGCCAGCTCACCGGGACAGGCCCTCAATCAGCCCCAGCATTTT. This sequence joins TRBV18 and TRBJ1-5; 8 positions agree with TRBD1. This CDR3 is 15 amino acids long. Germline V gene lookup returns CDR1 KGHSH and CDR2 LQKENI. Unmatched junction bases numbered 4, after V lost 3 bases and J lost 3 bases. Filled out from reference TRBV18 and TRBJ1-5, the complete variable domain reads NAGVMQNPRHLVRRRGQEARLRCSPMKGHSHVYWYRQLPEEGLKFMVYLQKENIIDESGMPKERFSAEFPKEGPSILRIQQVVRGDSAAYFCASSPGQALNQPQHFGDGTRLSIL.

The rearrangement uses TRBV28 and TRBJ1-2; 10 positions match TRBD1. Germline V gene lookup returns CDR1 MDHEN and CDR2 SYDVKM. The J segment lost 2 bases and the V segment lost 10 bases, leaving 10 bases of the junction unmatched. The CDR3 has 15 amino acids. CDR3 region: CATARDRGSNYGYTF. The CDR3 bases are TGTGCCACCGCCAGGGACAGGGGATCGAACTATGGCTACACCTTC.

The gene calls are TRBV7-9 and TRBJ2-5, with D possibly TRBD1 on 5 matching bases. The CDR3 has 11 amino acids. With 8 bases removed from V and 5 bases from J, the gap between germline ends came to 9 bases. The germline gives CDR1 SEHNR, CDR2 FQNEAQ (reference sequence). CDR3 DNA sequence: TGTGCCAGCGAGAAGGGGGAGACCCAGTACTTC. Translation gives CASEKGETQYF.

The rearrangement joins TRBV5-5 to TRBJ2-7, with TRBD1 matching over 10 bases. The V segment lost 3 bases and the J segment 6 bases; nucleotides outside the gene matches: 12. CDR1 and CDR2 (germline): SGHKS, YYEKEE (reference sequence). CDR3 length: 16 residues. CDR3 residues: CASSYGGQGYGSEQYF. CDR3 bases: TGTGCCAGCAGCTACGGGGGACAGGGGTATGGAAGCGAGCAGTACTTC. Supplemented by reference TRBV5-5 and TRBJ2-7, the full variable domain reads DAGVTQSPTHLIKTRGQQVTLRCSPISGHKSVSWYQQVLGQGPQFIFQYYEKEERGRGNFPDRFSARQFPNYSSELNVNALLLGDSALYLCASSYGGQGYGSEQYFGPGTRLTVT.

This chain uses TRBV10-3 with TRBJ1-2; D gene unclear. From germline, CDR1 is ENHRY and CDR2 SYGVKD. V shed 2 bases and J shed 1 base, with 8 bases lying between them. This CDR3 spans 14 amino acids. Here the CDR3 reads CAISERRDNYGYTF. The CDR3 region has the DNA TGTGCCATCAGTGAGCGTCGGGATAACTATGGCTACACCTTC.

The chain joins TRBV30 to TRBJ2-4; the D gene is possibly TRBD1 (6 bases). The CDR3 covers 14 residues. Deletions cut 7 bases from V and 0 bases from J, with 13 bases between. Germline CDR1 GTSNPN, CDR2 SVGIG (reference sequence). The CDR3 loop reads CALQGLLAKNIQYF. CDR3 DNA: TGTGCCTTACAGGGTCTCCTAGCCAAAAACATTCAGTACTTC.

The chain couples TRBV7-2 to TRBJ2-7, with TRBD1 matching over 10 bases. Trimming removed 5 bases from V and 6 bases from J; junction bases left unmatched: 10. Germline CDR1 is SGHTA and CDR2 is FQGNSA. The CDR3 spans 15 residues. In nucleotides, the CDR3 is TGTGCCAGCAGCCCCCCGGGACAGGGGTCTGGCGAGCAGTACTTC. Its translation is CASSPPGQGSGEQYF.

The table lists this clone with a few counts. As DNA, the CDR3 is TGTGCCAGTAGTATACGGACAGGTCAGAACACTGAAGCTTTCTTT. It translates to CASSIRTGQNTEAFF. The chain joins TRBV19 to TRBJ1-1; 7 bases agree with TRBD1. CDR3 length: 15 amino acids. Germline values: CDR1 LNHDA, CDR2 SQIVND (reference sequence). J gave up 1 base and V 2 bases, and 4 bases lay outside the gene matches.

This clone was observed once. This chain joins TRBV7-9 and TRBJ2-1; 8 positions match TRBD2. The junction had 11 bases not matched to a gene; V was cut back by 2 bases and J by 8 bases. Germline V gene sequence: CDR1 SEHNR, CDR2 FQNEAQ (reference sequence). The CDR3 consists of 16 residues. The CDR3 loop reads CASSLLRQREFHEQFF. CDR3 coding DNA: TGTGCCAGCAGCTTATTACGTCAGCGGGAGTTTCATGAGCAGTTCTTC.

The rearrangement joins TRBV6-2 or TRBV6-3 to TRBJ1-2, with 9 bases aligning to TRBD1. This CDR3 is built from 13 residues. J lost 4 bases, V lost 4 bases, and 1 base had no gene match. The V gene's germline CDR1 is MNHEY and CDR2 SVGEGT. CDR3 in DNA: TGTGCCAGCAGTTTACAGGGGGCCTATGGCTACACCTTC. Translation: CASSLQGAYGYTF.

The chain has TRBV7-9 and TRBJ2-1; D unclear. The CDR3 has 13 residues. The V end lost 5 bases, the J end lost 9 bases, and 14 bases lay between the germline ends. Germline values: CDR1 SEHNR, CDR2 FQNEAQ (reference sequence). CDR3 in amino acids: CASSILSRGEQFF. The CDR3 nucleotides read TGTGCCAGCAGCATCCTATCTAGAGGTGAGCAGTTCTTC.

The genes are TRBV4-2 and TRBJ1-2; 8 bases agree with TRBD1. After removal of 0 bases from V and 6 bases from J, the junction contained 6 bases not matched to a gene. The germline CDR1 and CDR2 sequences are LGHNA and YNFKEQ. The CDR3 length is 15 residues. The CDR3 is CASSQEAGQGNGYTF. The CDR3 DNA is TGTGCCAGCAGCCAAGAGGCAGGACAGGGAAATGGCTACACCTTC.

The V call is TRBV28, the J call TRBJ2-2; the D gene is possibly TRBD2 (6 bases). With 1 base removed from V and 4 bases from J, the gap between germline ends came to 10 bases. The germline V gene encodes CDR1 MDHEN and CDR2 SYDVKM. The CDR3 is made up of 15 amino acids. The CDR3 sequence is CASSLFGSGTGELFF. Written as DNA, the CDR3 is TGTGCCAGCAGTTTATTCGGTAGCGGCACCGGGGAGCTGTTTTTT.

The chain joins TRBV28 to TRBJ1-4, with a weak D call TRBD1 (6 bases). The V gene lost 2 bases and the J gene lost 5 bases, with 9 bases spanning the gap. CDR1 MDHEN and CDR2 SYDVKM come from the germline V gene. The CDR3 loop spans 14 amino acids. DNA for the CDR3: TGTGCCAGCAGTTTAGTCGGACAGAATGAAAAACTGTTTTTT. As protein: CASSLVGQNEKLFF.

The chain links TRBV5-3 to TRBJ2-1; TRBD2 is a possible D gene (6 bases). TRBV5-3 is an ORF, with its function uncertain. The length of the CDR3 is 17 residues. Between the trimmed V and J ends, which lost 4 bases and 7 bases, there was a span of 24 bases. The CDR3 sequence: CARSRRLPEGSWNEQFF. CDR3 coding DNA: TGTGCCAGAAGCCGTAGACTACCGGAGGGTTCATGGAATGAGCAGTTCTTC.

The chain is built from TRBV7-3 and TRBJ2-1, with 12 bases matching TRBD2. There are 17 residues in the CDR3. The germline V gene has CDR1 SGHTA and CDR2 FQGTGA. With 3 bases clipped from V and 6 bases from J, the junction kept 9 bases outside the gene matches. The CDR3 sequence is CASSFGLAGLIGNEQFF. CDR3 coding DNA: TGTGCCAGCAGCTTCGGACTAGCGGGGCTCATCGGCAATGAGCAGTTCTTC.